Listed here are 3 T cell receptor beta chains from one sample, sequenced in a study of blood T cell repertoires in COVID-19. Produced via immunoSEQ multiplex PCR; TCRdb's table is partial and in-frame only. This sample yields over 150,000 clones, of which 70% to 90% are seen a single time; less than 3% belongs to the top ten. Sequencing input: peripheral blood. The receptors were gathered from a man aged 40-49 years with active or convalescent COVID-19.

The rearrangement links TRBV29-1 to TRBJ1-1, with D maybe TRBD1 (6 bases). The ends were cut back, 8 bases at V and 8 bases at J, with 21 bases in the middle. Per germline, CDR1 SQVTM and CDR2 ANQGSEA. The CDR3 totals 13 residues. CDR3 region: CSLSGGGVGEAFF. The CDR3 nucleotides are TGCAGCCTCTCCGGGGGGGGCGTGGGCGAAGCTTTCTTT.

This rearrangement joins TRBV6-1 to TRBJ1-6, with D perhaps TRBD1 (6 bases). V lost 2 bases to trimming and J lost 5 bases, with 16 bases between them. The CDR3 covers 17 residues. Germline V gene sequence: CDR1 MNHNS, CDR2 SASEGT. The CDR3 protein is CASSERGGGRDNSPLHF. The CDR3 nucleotides are TGTGCCAGCAGTGAAAGGGGTGGGGGCCGAGATAATTCACCCCTCCACTTT.

Regarding this clone: Sequence at one end of the junction differs from germline and may be a read error. The J gene is TRBJ2-1, the V gene TRBV27, with unresolved D. This CDR3 has 15 amino acids. Germline CDR1 and CDR2: MNHEY and SMNVEV (reference sequence). CDR3 nucleotide sequence: TGTGCCAGCGGTTTAACTTATAGCTCCTACAATGAGCAGTTCTTC. It specifies CASGLTYSSYNEQFF.